These 15 T cell receptor beta chains came from one sample sequenced in a study of T-cell reconstitution after alpha-beta-depleted transplantation in children. The TCRbeta library was prepared with unique molecular identifiers. TCRdb independently ran MiXCR on the PCR reads; one entry per CDR3 protein. The sample comprises 200,000 to 250,000 distinct CDR3 sequences, roughly a tenth of which are singletons, and roughly 30% rests with the top ten. The starting material was PBMCs, obtained before TCRalphabeta/CD19-depleted stem cell transplant. These receptors were obtained from a child less than two years old with acute myeloid leukemia, due to receive a stem cell transplant.

This clonotype was detected many times. This chain uses TRBV7-9 with TRBJ2-7, with 8 bases that match TRBD1. The CDR3 has 15 amino acids. Per germline, CDR1 SEHNR and CDR2 FQNEAQ (reference sequence). V trimming: 2 bases; J trimming: 4 bases; junction bases outside the gene matches: 7. CDR3 sequence reads: CASSLRTGFGYEQYF. The CDR3 bases are TGTGCCAGCAGCTTAAGGACAGGGTTTGGGTACGAGCAGTACTTC. The whole variable domain, remainder taken from reference TRBV7-9 and TRBJ2-7, is DTGVSQNPRHKITKRGQNVTFRCDPISEHNRLYWYRQTLGQGPEFLTYFQNEAQLEKSRLLSDRFSAERPKGSFSTLEIQRTEQGDSAMYLCASSLRTGFGYEQYFGPGTRLTVT.

The CDR3 spells CATGRTGGTGELFF. For the CDR3, the DNA is TGTGCCACCGGCCGGACAGGGGGCACCGGGGAGCTGTTTTTT. The rearrangement uses TRBV24-1 and TRBJ2-2; 10 bases line up with TRBD1. Germline V CDR1 and CDR2: KGHDR, SFDVKD. The CDR3 has 14 residues. Losses at the gene ends were 9 bases for V and 4 bases for J; bases not matched to a gene: 4.

This clonotype was seen at least ten times. The chain couples TRBV28 to TRBJ2-3; 8 bases fit TRBD2. Germline V gives CDR1 MDHEN, CDR2 SYDVKM. The CDR3 runs 14 residues. V lost 2 bases, J lost 4 bases, and 2 bases stayed unmatched. The CDR3 DNA is TGTGCCAGCAGTTTAGTAGCGGGATCAGATACGCAGTATTTT. Protein sequence: CASSLVAGSDTQYF.

This clonotype has more than one count but fewer than ten. The chain recombines TRBV7-3 with TRBJ2-7, with a weak D call TRBD2 (5 bases). The CDR3 consists of 16 residues. The V end lost 1 base, the J end lost 6 bases, and 19 bases lay between the germline ends. Per the germline V gene, CDR1 is SGHTA and CDR2 is FQGTGA. CDR3 in DNA: TGTGCCAGCAGCTTAATGGCTCGGGGATCCGGCTCCGAGCAGTACTTC. The encoded protein is CASSLMARGSGSEQYF.

This clonotype appeared many times. V gene TRBV20-1 combines with J gene TRBJ1-6; D is undetermined. CDR1 and CDR2 (germline): DFQATT, SNEGSKA (reference sequence). The CDR3 spans 12 residues. The V and J ends lost 3 bases and 9 bases respectively, with 9 bases between them. The CDR3 reads CSASFRGSPLHF. CDR3 bases: TGCAGTGCTAGCTTCCGGGGTTCACCCCTCCACTTT.

At least ten counts were recorded for this clonotype. The chain links TRBV20-1 to TRBJ2-4; a possible D gene is TRBD1 (6 bases). Trimming cost V 0 bases and J 0 bases, with 15 bases left between them. The CDR3 sequence is 17 residues long. Germline V lookup: CDR1 DFQATT, CDR2 SNEGSKA (reference sequence). The CDR3 coding sequence is TGCAGTGCTAGAGATAAAGGGGGTGACTTAGCCAAAAACATTCAGTACTTC. Translation gives CSARDKGGDLAKNIQYF.

This clonotype was counted ten times or more. The rearrangement links TRBV29-1 to TRBJ2-5, with a possible D match to TRBD1 (5 bases). Germline values: CDR1 SQVTM, CDR2 ANQGSEA. Trimming left V 4 bases short and J 2 bases short, with 11 bases between. The CDR3 has 13 residues. The CDR3 DNA reads TGCAGCGTTGTGGGGCAGGTTCAAGAGACCCAGTACTTC. Its protein product is CSVVGQVQETQYF.

This clonotype was observed many times. This chain connects TRBV12-3 or TRBV12-4 to TRBJ2-3, with D perhaps matching TRBD2 (6 bases). Trimming pared 2 bases from V and 6 bases from J, leaving 9 bases between. The CDR3 sequence is 13 residues long. CDR3 nucleotides: TGTGCCAGCAGTTTAATCCGGGAGGATACGCAGTATTTT. Translated, it gives CASSLIREDTQYF.

This clonotype was seen ten or more times. This chain links TRBV7-6 with TRBJ2-7, with 13 bases identical to TRBD2. The germline CDR1 and CDR2 sequences are SGHVS and FNYEAQ. The length of the CDR3 is 15 residues. The V and J ends lost 5 bases and 5 bases, in that order; junction bases with no gene match: 6. The CDR3 DNA sequence: TGTGCCAGCAGCCCCGCCGGACTAGCGGGGGACGAGCAGTACTTC. This translates into CASSPAGLAGDEQYF. The full variable domain, rest sourced from reference TRBV7-6 and TRBJ2-7, is GAGVSQSPRYKVTKRGQDVALRCDPISGHVSLYWYRQALGQGPEFLTYFNYEAQQDKSGLPNDRFSAERPEGSISTLTIQRTEQRDSAMYRCASSPAGLAGDEQYFGPGTRLTVT.

This clonotype occurred many times. This chain joins TRBV7-9 and TRBJ1-1; D gene ambiguous. The CDR3 contains 13 residues. V lost 5 bases, J lost 3 bases, and 10 bases lay in between. Looked up from germline, CDR1 is SEHNR and CDR2 is FQNEAQ (reference sequence). CDR3 sequence reads: CASSEQRYTEAFF. The CDR3 bases are TGTGCCAGCAGCGAACAGAGGTACACTGAAGCTTTCTTT.

Notes on this clonotype: A much larger clone lies a single base off, so this may be a read error. The V call is TRBV3-1, the J call TRBJ2-2; D may be TRBD2 (5 bases). The CDR3 sequence is 15 residues long. Germline loops: CDR1 LGHDT, CDR2 YNNKEL (reference sequence). The CDR3 reads CATSRSLVGAGELFF. The CDR3 DNA follows: TGTGCCACCAGCCGGTCACTAGTAGGCGCCGGGGAGCTGTTTTTT.

This clonotype was recorded a few times. The gene calls are TRBV27 and TRBJ2-6; TRBD2 might be the D (6 bases). Germline CDR1 is MNHEY and CDR2 is SMNVEV (reference sequence). Trimming removed 5 bases from V and 12 bases from J, with 11 bases in between. The CDR3 runs 12 residues. The CDR3 DNA follows: TGTGCCAGCAGTGTCGACGGGAGCGTCCTGACTTTC. Protein sequence: CASSVDGSVLTF.

This clonotype was detected ten times or more. J is TRBJ2-3 and V is TRBV9; 10 nucleotides line up with TRBD2. This CDR3 has 17 residues. Germline loops: CDR1 SGDLS, CDR2 YYNGEE. V gave up 4 bases and J gave up 4 bases; unmatched junction bases: 12. CDR3 amino acids: CASSPQPLAGGSDTQYF. The CDR3 DNA sequence: TGTGCCAGCAGCCCTCAACCTTTAGCGGGAGGTTCAGATACGCAGTATTTT. Supplemented by reference TRBV9 and TRBJ2-3, the full variable domain reads DSGVTQTPKHLITATGQRVTLRCSPRSGDLSVYWYQQSLDQGLQFLIQYYNGEERAKGNILERFSAQQFPDLHSELNLSSLELGDSALYFCASSPQPLAGGSDTQYFGPGTRLTVL.

This clonotype was seen ten or more times. This chain connects TRBV6-5 to TRBJ2-1; 11 nucleotides match TRBD2. Unmatched junction bases numbered 0, after V lost 0 bases and J lost 5 bases. The germline CDR1 and CDR2 sequences are MNHEY and SVGAGI. The CDR3 consists of 15 residues. This CDR3 reads CASSYSGLADNEQFF. Here the CDR3 DNA reads TGTGCCAGCAGTTACTCGGGACTAGCGGACAATGAGCAGTTCTTC.

The table lists this clonotype with many counts. The genes are TRBV20-1 and TRBJ2-1, with 15 bases lining up with TRBD2. CDR1 is DFQATT, CDR2 SNEGSKA, per germline (reference sequence). This CDR3 comprises 16 residues. Trimming at V came to 6 bases and at J to 3 bases, leaving 6 bases not matched to a gene. CDR3 in DNA: TGCAGTGCCAAGGGACTAGCGGGAGGCCTCTACAATGAGCAGTTCTTC. This codes for CSAKGLAGGLYNEQFF.